The rows below give T cell receptor beta chains drawn from one sample of a study of cytomegalovirus exposure and HLA in healthy donors. Assay: immunoSEQ multiplex PCR; the TCRdb copy retains only in-frame clones and omits some. Of tens of thousands of clones detected, approximately 71% appear once; the ten largest clones hold about 5.7%. The sequencing sample was made of PBMCs. The receptors derive from a middle-aged man in good health and CMV-seronegative. The CDR3 runs from the conserved cysteine through the conserved F or W. The order of the fields is D gene, V gene, clone size, J gene, CDR3 DNA, CDR3 protein. D genes are given only for firm matches. Clone size, where shown, is once, few, many, or a class for clones that have expanded.

.	TRBV5-6	.	TRBJ2-7	TGTGCCAGCAGCTTGGCCGGACAGCTCTCCTACGAGCAGTACTTC	CASSLAGQLSYEQYF
.	TRBV5-1	.	TRBJ2-3	TGCGCCAGCAGCCCTGACGGGGTGAGCACAGATACGCAGTATTTT	CASSPDGVSTDTQYF
TRBD2	TRBV30	.	TRBJ2-3	TGTGCCTGGATCTCGGGATATAGCGGGGGCACAGATACGCAGTATTTT	CAWISGYSGGTDTQYF
.	TRBV4-1	.	TRBJ1-3	TGCGCCAGCAGCCAAGGGGGGCCTGGAAACACCATATATTTT	CASSQGGPGNTIYF
.	TRBV6-5	.	TRBJ1-4	TGTGCCGTCGGGGGGGGTCAGGGCCCAGGGGAAAAACTGTTTTTT	CAVGGGQGPGEKLFF
TRBD1	TRBV29-1	.	TRBJ2-1	TGCAGCGTTGACCTAGGACAGGGGTTGGGCAATGAGCAGTTCTTC	CSVDLGQGLGNEQFF
TRBD1	TRBV5-4	.	TRBJ1-1	TGTGCCAGCAGCCCGAGACAGGGCTCGAACACTGAAGCTTTCTTT	CASSPRQGSNTEAFF
.	TRBV19	.	TRBJ1-2	TGTGCCAGTAGTACCACACAGGGTTTCGTGGGTAGCTATGGCTACACCTTC	CASSTTQGFVGSYGYTF
.	TRBV4-1	few	TRBJ1-2	TGCGCCAGCAGCCACGGAGGGGCGGGTGGCTACACCTTC	CASSHGGAGGYTF
.	TRBV15	.	TRBJ2-5	TGTGCCACCAGCAGAGATCCTGAAGAGACCCAGTACTTC	CATSRDPEETQYF
TRBD1	TRBV7-6	.	TRBJ2-7	TGTGCCAGCAGCTTAGTGTCGGGACAGAACTACGAGCAGTACTTC	CASSLVSGQNYEQYF
.	TRBV2	.	TRBJ2-7	TGTGCCAGCAGACGAGTCTCAGGGAACTACGAGCAGTACTTC	CASRRVSGNYEQYF
.	TRBV29-1	.	TRBJ1-2	TGCAGCGCTACCTTCCTGACAGCTTCCTATGGCTACACCTTC	CSATFLTASYGYTF
.	TRBV10-3	.	TRBJ1-5	TGTGCCGTCCGGTCCGCGGGTCAGCCCCAGCATTTT	CAVRSAGQPQHF
.	TRBV5-1	.	TRBJ1-2	TGCGCCAGCAGCTTGGCCGTCGGTCCCGGGGACTATGGCTACACCTTC	CASSLAVGPGDYGYTF
.	TRBV27	.	TRBJ2-7	TGTGCCAGCGGGCTCTTATACGAGCAGTACTTC	CASGLLYEQYF
TRBD2	TRBV28	once	TRBJ2-3	TGTGCCAGCATGCGGGGGACAGATACGCAGTATTTT	CASMRGTDTQYF
TRBD2	TRBV2	.	TRBJ2-3	TGTGCCAGCAGCGGACTAGCGGGGGCCAGCACAGATACGCAGTATTTT	CASSGLAGASTDTQYF
.	TRBV13	few	TRBJ1-1	TGTGCCAGCAGCCGCAGGACAGCACTGATGAACACTGAAGCTTTCTTT	CASSRRTALMNTEAFF
TRBD1	TRBV30	.	TRBJ1-1	TGTGCCTGGAGTGTATTTCGGACAGGGACTGGACTGAACACTGAAGCTTTCTTT	CAWSVFRTGTGLNTEAFF
.	TRBV6-1	.	TRBJ2-7	TGTGCCAGCAGTGAACCCAGGAAACTCTCCTACGAGCAGTACTTC	CASSEPRKLSYEQYF
.	TRBV6-1	.	TRBJ2-5	TGTGCCAGCGTAGGGGGGGGCACGAGGGAGACCCAGTACTTC	CASVGGGTRETQYF
.	TRBV6-5	.	TRBJ1-5	TGTGCCAGCAGCTTAACAGCGGGGAGCAATCAGCCCCAGCATTTT	CASSLTAGSNQPQHF
.	TRBV5-1	.	TRBJ2-3	TGCGCCAGCAGCTTCGGGGGGCCCTCCGATACGCAGTATTTT	CASSFGGPSDTQYF
.	TRBV18	.	TRBJ1-1	TGTGCCAGCTCACCAATCACGGGAGAGGGGACTGAAGCTTTCTTT	CASSPITGEGTEAFF
TRBD1	TRBV30	.	TRBJ2-7	TGTGCCTGGATAAAGACAGGGGGCTACGAGCAGTACTTC	CAWIKTGGYEQYF
.	TRBV19	.	TRBJ2-1	TGTGCCAGTAGGAGGGGGGGAGATAGCTCCTACAATGAGCAGTTCTTC	CASRRGGDSSYNEQFF
.	TRBV4-1	.	TRBJ2-5	TGCGCCAGCAGCCAAGACCTCCCTGGCACCATCCAAGAGACCCAGTACTTC	CASSQDLPGTIQETQYF
TRBD2	TRBV5-4	.	TRBJ2-5	TGTGCCAGCAGCTCCGGACTAGCGGGCTGGGGGGAGACCCAGTACTTC	CASSSGLAGWGETQYF
TRBD1	TRBV7-9	.	TRBJ1-2	TGTGCCAGCAGCTTAGTAGGGGGACAGGGGAGCTACACCTTC	CASSLVGGQGSYTF
.	TRBV19	.	TRBJ2-7	TGTGCCAGTAGTATCGAGGGTAGCTCCTACGAGCAGTACTTC	CASSIEGSSYEQYF
.	TRBV7-3	.	TRBJ2-5	TGTGCCAGCAGCAGGACTGTTCAAGAGACCCAGTACTTC	CASSRTVQETQYF
.	TRBV6-1	.	TRBJ2-5	TGTGCCAGCAGTAGGGACTCACAAGAGACCCAGTACTTC	CASSRDSQETQYF
.	TRBV27	.	TRBJ2-2	TGTGCCAGTCTCCAGGACACCGGGGAGCTGTTTTTT	CASLQDTGELFF
TRBD2	TRBV19	.	TRBJ2-1	TGTGCCAGTAGAGGGCTAGCGGGGGGTCGGGGCTCCTACAATGAGCAGTTCTTC	CASRGLAGGRGSYNEQFF
.	TRBV7-9	.	TRBJ2-3	TGTGCCAGCAGCTTAAGGGCGGGCGGGGGCACAGATACGCAGTATTTT	CASSLRAGGGTDTQYF
TRBD1	TRBV9	.	TRBJ1-3	TGTGCCAGCAGCGTAGAAGGGGGCCCCCTCTCTGGAAACACCATATATTTT	CASSVEGGPLSGNTIYF
.	TRBV5-8	.	TRBJ1-4	TGTGCCAGCAGCTCGCAGACAGCAACTAATGAAAAACTGTTTTTT	CASSSQTATNEKLFF
.	TRBV10-3	.	TRBJ1-3	TGTGCCATCAGTGAGCAGGGAAACACCATATATTTT	CAISEQGNTIYF
TRBD1	TRBV9	medium-sized	TRBJ2-2	TGTGCCAGCAGCGCTCCCGGGACAGGGCTAGACACCGGGGAGCTGTTTTTT	CASSAPGTGLDTGELFF
.	TRBV4-2	.	TRBJ1-5	TGTGCCAGCAGCCAAGATACCGCGGCCCCCAAGACCCAGCATTTT	CASSQDTAAPKTQHF
.	TRBV10-3	.	TRBJ2-7	TGTGCCATCAGTGAATTCTTACAGGGAAACGAGCAGTACTTC	CAISEFLQGNEQYF
TRBD2	TRBV5-1	.	TRBJ2-1	TGCGCCAGCAGCTCCTGGGAGGGGAATGAGCAGTTCTTC	CASSSWEGNEQFF
.	TRBV11-2	.	TRBJ2-7	TGTGCCAGCAGCTTAGGTGGGGCCCTCCCCTACGAGCAGTACTTC	CASSLGGALPYEQYF
TRBD2	TRBV5-4	.	TRBJ2-7	TGTGCCAGCAGCTTTGAACTAGCGAGAAGCTACGAGCAGTACTTC	CASSFELARSYEQYF